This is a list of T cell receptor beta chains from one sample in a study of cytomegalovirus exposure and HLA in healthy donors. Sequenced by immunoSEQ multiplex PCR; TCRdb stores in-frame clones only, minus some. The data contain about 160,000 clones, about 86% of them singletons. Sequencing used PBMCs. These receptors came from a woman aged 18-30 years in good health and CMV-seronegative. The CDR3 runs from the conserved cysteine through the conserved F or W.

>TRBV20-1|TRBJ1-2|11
CSARGGHGYTF
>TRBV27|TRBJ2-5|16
CASSLSGTGGRETQYF
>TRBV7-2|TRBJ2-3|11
CASSSTDTQYF
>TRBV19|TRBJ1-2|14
CASARQGASYGYTF
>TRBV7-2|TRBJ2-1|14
CASSLGRVDNEQFF
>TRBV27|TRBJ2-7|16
CASSSRGDRLDYEQYF
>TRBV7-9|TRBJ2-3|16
CASSRKTSGAIDTQYF
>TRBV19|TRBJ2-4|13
CASSLGDRAIQYF
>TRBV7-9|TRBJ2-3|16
CASSFPLAGRADTQYF
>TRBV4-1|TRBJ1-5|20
CASSQEYKDRGHYSNQPQHF
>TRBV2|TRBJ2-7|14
CASKTGTGSYEQYF
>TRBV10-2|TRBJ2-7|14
CASSESFGGYEQYF
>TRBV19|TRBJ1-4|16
CASSPPDRGWGRKLFF
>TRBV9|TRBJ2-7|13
CASSAGPEGEQYF
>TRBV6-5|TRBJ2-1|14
CASSYRLAGAKQFF
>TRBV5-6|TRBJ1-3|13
CASTPRAGNTIYF
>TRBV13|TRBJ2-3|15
CASSARGLAADTQYF
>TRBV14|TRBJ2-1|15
CASSQDSGRGGEQFF
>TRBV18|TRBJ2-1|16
CASSQTGTSANNEQFF
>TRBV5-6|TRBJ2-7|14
CASRPRGSSYEQYF
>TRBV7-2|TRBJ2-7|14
CASSFGGLIYEQYF
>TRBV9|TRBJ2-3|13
CASSVTQASNRYF
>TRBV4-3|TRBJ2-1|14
CASSQELGENEQFF
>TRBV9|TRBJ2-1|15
CASSVTSGGANEQFF
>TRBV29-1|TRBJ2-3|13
CSVSPGGTDTQYF
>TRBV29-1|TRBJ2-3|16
CSVEAGGPSMTDTQYF
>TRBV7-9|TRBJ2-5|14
CASSLIVGGETQYF
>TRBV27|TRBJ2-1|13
CASRGSTYNEQFF
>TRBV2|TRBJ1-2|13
CASSVQGPDGYTF
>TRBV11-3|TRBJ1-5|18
CASSLDRAVGSPNQPQHF
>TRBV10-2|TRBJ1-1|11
CASKQGTEAFF
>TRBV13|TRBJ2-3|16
CASSPRTSGGTDTQYF
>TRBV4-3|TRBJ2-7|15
CASSSIYSGSYEQYF
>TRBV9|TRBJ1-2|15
CASLEGPEGNYGYTF
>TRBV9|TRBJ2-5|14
CASSLGGPQETQYF
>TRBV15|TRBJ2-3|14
CATSSRTSGDTQYF
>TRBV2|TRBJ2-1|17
CASSEDMLAGRDNEQFF
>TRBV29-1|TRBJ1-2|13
CSIPGQREYGYTF
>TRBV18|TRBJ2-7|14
CASSPAVVKYEQYF
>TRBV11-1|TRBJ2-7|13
CASRTGGAVEQYF
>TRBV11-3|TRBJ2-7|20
CASSLEGSVARATLNYEQYF